Listed below are T cell receptor beta chains from one sample, sequenced in a study of blood T cells in healthy people across ages. MiXCR was run by TCRdb on the 5' RACE reads, yielding one entry per CDR3 protein. The sample holds roughly 2 million distinct CDR3 sequences, 49% seen once. Sample: blood. The receptors stem from a woman between 35 and 50 years old in good health. Both conserved end residues are part of each CDR3. Rows give clone size only sometimes, using once, few, many, or a class for an expanded clone.

clone_size: few; v_call: TRBV4-3; cdr3_aa: CASSQEGGQGEGLYEQYF
clone_size: NA; v_call: TRBV20-1; cdr3_aa: CSARNPSGGAGYEQFF
clone_size: NA; v_call: TRBV29-1; cdr3_aa: CSVRSRYEQYF
clone_size: NA; v_call: TRBV18; cdr3_aa: CASSPPSGRDDEQFF
clone_size: NA; v_call: TRBV12-3/TRBV12-4; cdr3_aa: CASSLTGFPNTEAFF
clone_size: NA; v_call: TRBV7-3; cdr3_aa: CASSRTSGENNEQFF
clone_size: NA; v_call: TRBV29-1; cdr3_aa: CSVVGLADEQYF
clone_size: NA; v_call: TRBV28; cdr3_aa: CASTVLAGRAETQYF
clone_size: few; v_call: TRBV15; cdr3_aa: CATSRGGGRLDTQYF
clone_size: NA; v_call: TRBV20-1; cdr3_aa: CSPTGGGEKLFF
clone_size: NA; v_call: TRBV3-1; cdr3_aa: CASSQYPSVETQYF
clone_size: once; v_call: TRBV25-1; cdr3_aa: CASTEGGGNQPQHF
clone_size: NA; v_call: TRBV7-2; cdr3_aa: CASSLVVAFTGTQYF
clone_size: NA; v_call: TRBV5-1; cdr3_aa: CASNQGVTDTQYF
clone_size: once; v_call: TRBV28; cdr3_aa: CASRPHLTHLYEQYF
clone_size: NA; v_call: TRBV20-1; cdr3_aa: CSAWGSYEQYF
clone_size: NA; v_call: TRBV28; cdr3_aa: CASSFRVEAFF
clone_size: NA; v_call: TRBV11-2; cdr3_aa: CASSTTLGTPDGYTF
clone_size: NA; v_call: TRBV5-6; cdr3_aa: CASSQGPADYNSPLHF
clone_size: NA; v_call: TRBV4-3; cdr3_aa: CASSHGAAATNEKLFF
clone_size: NA; v_call: TRBV2; cdr3_aa: CASSFDRASLGEQYF
clone_size: NA; v_call: TRBV4-3; cdr3_aa: CASSHVTSTDTQYF
clone_size: NA; v_call: TRBV5-1; cdr3_aa: CASSPTGSIAYEQYF
clone_size: NA; v_call: TRBV24-1; cdr3_aa: CATSDPSEGKSYEQYF
clone_size: NA; v_call: TRBV28; cdr3_aa: CASSGQERSSYNSPLHF
clone_size: NA; v_call: TRBV29-1; cdr3_aa: CSVVVAGEETQYF
clone_size: few; v_call: TRBV29-1; cdr3_aa: CSVEFGSGGRVSSYNEQFF
clone_size: NA; v_call: TRBV20-1; cdr3_aa: CSARDRQGSSPKLFF
clone_size: NA; v_call: TRBV20-1; cdr3_aa: CSARLAGGAKNIQYF
clone_size: NA; v_call: TRBV7-2; cdr3_aa: CASSSGQGPREGNEQFF
clone_size: NA; v_call: TRBV6-4; cdr3_aa: CASRLGQGATNEKLFF
clone_size: NA; v_call: TRBV27; cdr3_aa: CASSLLATSGSYEQYF
clone_size: NA; v_call: TRBV4-3; cdr3_aa: CASSQLWTGNNEQFF